Given below is one T cell receptor beta chain in context. This entry comes from a study of blood T cell repertoires in COVID-19. Study summary: The United States, Italy and Spain provided the acute and convalescent COVID-19 samples.

Before being deemed recovered, Cohort 3 donors had two negative PCRs, clearance, or symptom resolution. Per germline, CDR1 SGHNT and CDR2 YENEEA. The length of the CDR3 is 15 residues. V was trimmed by 1 base and J by 0 bases, leaving 9 bases between them. TCRdb's table, derived via immunoSEQ multiplex PCR, lists solely in-frame clones and lacks some. The sample contains approximately 300,000 clones, 90% of which appear only once. The sequenced sample consisted of PBMCs or T cells enriched from blood (not recorded which). The TCR originated in a man aged 55 to 70 who had recovered from COVID-19. The chain links TRBV11-3 to TRBJ1-1; D unresolved. CDR3 nucleotides: TGTGCCAGCAGCTTAGGGGCAGGAATGAACACTGAAGCTTTCTTT. It is translated as CASSLGAGMNTEAFF.